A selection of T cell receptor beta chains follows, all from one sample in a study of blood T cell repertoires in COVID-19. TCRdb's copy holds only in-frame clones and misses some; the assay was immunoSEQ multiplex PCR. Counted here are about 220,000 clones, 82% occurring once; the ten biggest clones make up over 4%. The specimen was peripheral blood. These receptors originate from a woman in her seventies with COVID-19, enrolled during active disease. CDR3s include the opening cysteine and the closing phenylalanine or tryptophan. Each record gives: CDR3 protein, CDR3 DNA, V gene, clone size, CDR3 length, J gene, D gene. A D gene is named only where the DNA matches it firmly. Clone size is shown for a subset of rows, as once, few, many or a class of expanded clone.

CASRQAYEQFF TGCGCCAGCAGACAGGCCTATGAGCAGTTCTTC TRBV10-2 - 11 TRBJ2-1 -
CASSRTGGGEAFF TGTGCCAGCAGTCGGACAGGGGGGGGTGAAGCTTTCTTT TRBV6-5 - 13 TRBJ1-1 TRBD1
CASSPGTSSHEQYF TGCGCCAGCAGTCCCGGGACTAGCTCCCACGAGCAGTACTTC TRBV5-1 - 14 TRBJ2-7 TRBD2
CASSVGQGALDEQYF TGCGCCAGCAGCGTGGGACAGGGGGCCTTAGACGAGCAGTACTTC TRBV5-1 - 15 TRBJ2-7 TRBD1
CSSLLSGANVLTF TGCAGCTCTCTCCTCTCTGGGGCCAACGTCCTGACTTTC TRBV29-1 - 13 TRBJ2-6 -
CASSIERNIQYF TGTGCCAGTAGTATAGAGAGAAACATTCAGTACTTC TRBV19 - 12 TRBJ2-4 -
CASSQTSGQPYEQYF TGTGCCAGCAGCCAGACATCGGGACAGCCCTACGAGCAGTACTTC TRBV3-1/TRBV3-2 - 15 TRBJ2-7 TRBD1
CASSPIAGNQPQHF TGCGCCAGCAGCCCTATAGCTGGCAATCAGCCCCAGCATTTT TRBV5-1 - 14 TRBJ1-5 -
CASSPPGQGLAKNIQYF TGTGCCAGCTCACCACCGGGCCAGGGACTAGCCAAAAACATTCAGTACTTC TRBV18 - 17 TRBJ2-4 -
CASSTPIRLAKNIQYF TGTGCCAGTAGTACCCCAATTCGACTAGCCAAAAACATTCAGTACTTC TRBV19 - 16 TRBJ2-4 -
CAISDPTGGESNEQYF TGTGCCATCAGTGACCCGACAGGGGGCGAAAGCAACGAGCAGTACTTC TRBV10-3 - 16 TRBJ2-7 TRBD1
CASSPKAGVYNEQFF TGTGCCAGCAGCCCTAAAGCGGGAGTATACAATGAGCAGTTCTTC TRBV7-6 - 15 TRBJ2-1 TRBD2
CASSILSGGETQYF TGTGCCAGTAGTATTCTCTCGGGTGGAGAGACCCAGTACTTC TRBV19 - 14 TRBJ2-5 -
CASSGSWDRGMLGYTF TGTGCCAGCAGCGGATCCTGGGACAGGGGAATGTTAGGCTACACCTTC TRBV5-6 - 16 TRBJ1-2 TRBD1
CASSYTGTGGTDTQYF TGTGCCAGCAGTTACACCGGGACAGGGGGCACAGATACGCAGTATTTT TRBV28 - 16 TRBJ2-3 TRBD1
CASERGGLGNEQFF TGTGCCTCCGAAAGGGGGGGACTGGGAAATGAGCAGTTCTTC TRBV6-5 - 14 TRBJ2-1 -
CASSIVHRAQGETQYF TGTGCCAGTAGTATTGTCCACAGGGCCCAGGGGGAGACCCAGTACTTC TRBV19 - 16 TRBJ2-5 -
CASSLGQGNQPQHF TGTGCCAGCAGCTTAGGACAGGGGAATCAGCCCCAGCATTTT TRBV11-2 - 14 TRBJ1-5 TRBD1
CASSDKGQGLNTEAFF TGTGCCAGCAGCGATAAAGGACAGGGGCTGAACACTGAAGCTTTCTTT TRBV7-9 - 16 TRBJ1-1 TRBD1
CAWNTAVSYNEQFF TGTGCCTGGAATACGGCGGTGTCCTACAATGAGCAGTTCTTC TRBV30 once 14 TRBJ2-1 -
CAWRQGVGGYTF TGTGCCTGGCGACAGGGGGTGGGTGGCTACACCTTC TRBV30 - 12 TRBJ1-2 TRBD1
CASSYRAGSTDTQYF TGTGCCAGCAGTTACCGGGCGGGGAGCACAGATACGCAGTATTTT TRBV6-2/TRBV6-3 - 15 TRBJ2-3 -
CASSKQGFETQYF TGTGCCAGCAGCAAACAGGGGTTCGAGACCCAGTACTTC TRBV11-3 - 13 TRBJ2-5 TRBD1
CASSVRGLGQGAETQYF TGTGCCAGCAGCGTAAGGGGGTTGGGCCAGGGGGCCGAGACCCAGTACTTC TRBV9 - 17 TRBJ2-5 TRBD1
CASSPNRARSYEQYF TGTGCCAGCTCACCAAACAGGGCTAGATCCTACGAGCAGTACTTC TRBV18 - 15 TRBJ2-7 -
CASRIAGGGWGRTDTQYF TGTGCCAGCAGGATAGCGGGAGGGGGTTGGGGCCGAACAGATACGCAGTATTTT TRBV7-2 - 18 TRBJ2-3 TRBD2
CASRGSSYNSPLHF TGTGCCAGCAGAGGGAGCTCCTATAATTCACCCCTCCACTTT TRBV9 - 14 TRBJ1-6 -
CASSWPGNTGELFF TGTGCCAGCAGCTGGCCAGGGAACACCGGGGAGCTGTTTTTT TRBV11-3 - 14 TRBJ2-2 -
CASSPNRIANTEAFF TGTGCCAGCAGCCCCAATAGAATAGCGAACACTGAAGCTTTCTTT TRBV7-2 - 15 TRBJ1-1 -
CASSAGTGGVGYTF TGTGCCAGCAGTGCGGGGACAGGGGGCGTTGGCTACACCTTC TRBV2 - 14 TRBJ1-2 TRBD1
CASSIDRGGETQYF TGTGCCAGCAGCATTGACAGGGGGGGAGAGACCCAGTACTTC TRBV5-4 - 14 TRBJ2-5 TRBD1
CASSARGQGDYGYTF TGTGCCAGCAGCGCCCGAGGACAGGGGGACTATGGCTACACCTTC TRBV5-4 - 15 TRBJ1-2 TRBD1
CAWLPGVFTEAFF TGTGCCTGGTTACCAGGGGTGTTTACTGAAGCTTTCTTT TRBV30 - 13 TRBJ1-1 -
CASSKRSTDTQYF TGTGCCAGCAGTAAGCGGAGCACAGATACGCAGTATTTT TRBV6-2/TRBV6-3 - 13 TRBJ2-3 -
CASSLPGQGSYEQYF TGTGCCAGCTCACTACCGGGACAGGGGTCCTACGAGCAGTACTTC TRBV18 - 15 TRBJ2-7 TRBD1
CASSFFTGLAGGSSYNEQFF TGTGCCAGCAGCTTTTTTACGGGACTAGCGGGAGGGAGCTCCTACAATGAGCAGTTCTTC TRBV13 - 20 TRBJ2-1 TRBD2
CASSREYRQQYF TGTGCCAGCAGCCGGGAGTACCGACAGCAGTACTTC TRBV7-8 - 12 TRBJ2-7 -
CASSSRRVETQYF TGTGCCAGCAGCTCTCGCAGGGTAGAGACCCAGTACTTC TRBV7-2 once 13 TRBJ2-5 -
CASSSLTGGRNSPLHF TGTGCCAGCAGCAGTTTAACAGGGGGCCGCAATTCACCCCTCCACTTT TRBV28 - 16 TRBJ1-6 TRBD1
CASIPGGKNTEAFF TGTGCCAGCATCCCAGGGGGCAAGAACACTGAAGCTTTCTTT TRBV28 - 14 TRBJ1-1 TRBD1
CASSQNRVWGTEAFF TGTGCCAGCAGTCAAAACAGGGTTTGGGGAACTGAAGCTTTCTTT TRBV6-5 once 15 TRBJ1-1 -
CATSREQGAGEKLFF TGTGCCACCAGCAGAGAACAGGGGGCGGGTGAAAAACTGTTTTTT TRBV15 - 15 TRBJ1-4 TRBD1
CASSMRRYTEAFF TGTGCCAGTAGTATGAGGCGGTACACTGAAGCTTTCTTT TRBV19 - 13 TRBJ1-1 -
CASSSGQRRSMELFF TGTGCCAGCAGCTCGGGACAGCGCAGATCTATGGAGCTGTTTTTT TRBV5-8 once 15 TRBJ2-2 TRBD1
CASSYGGATNEKLFF TGTGCCAGCAGCTACGGGGGAGCAACTAATGAAAAACTGTTTTTT TRBV7-2 few 15 TRBJ1-4 -
CAWSDTGGGEKLFF TGTGCCTGGAGCGATACAGGAGGGGGCGAAAAACTGTTTTTT TRBV30 - 14 TRBJ1-4 TRBD1